The rows below give T cell receptor beta chains drawn from one sample of a study of cytomegalovirus exposure and HLA in healthy donors. Clones were sequenced by immunoSEQ multiplex PCR, and TCRdb holds only the in-frame ones, with some missing. This sample's table has 150,000 to 200,000 clones. The sequenced material came from PBMCs. The source is a man aged 25-45 years in good health and CMV-seronegative. CDR3s leave out the opening cysteine and the closing phenylalanine or tryptophan. D genes are given only for firm matches.

TRBV6-5	13	-	TRBJ2-2	ASSYLVQSAGELF
TRBV5-5	13	TRBD1	TRBJ1-4	ASSFTGVGTEKLF
TRBV12-5	17	TRBD2	TRBJ2-6	ASGRTSGGPISGANVLT
TRBV12-5	11	-	TRBJ2-7	ASGSRPREQQY
TRBV10-1	11	-	TRBJ1-1	ASSESPSPGAF
TRBV19	12	-	TRBJ1-1	ASSRQRMNTEAF
TRBV19	13	TRBD2	-	ASSGGSGTTYEQY
TRBV15	13	TRBD2	TRBJ2-1	ATSRVLAGSHEQF
TRBV7-2	14	TRBD2	TRBJ2-2	ASSSRVAGNTGELF
TRBV7-9	12	TRBD1	-	ASSSGTGPYEQY
TRBV28	14	-	TRBJ1-5	ASKPAPIVGNQPQH
TRBV6-5	14	-	TRBJ1-6	ASSYSSGPYNSPLH
TRBV7-9	13	-	TRBJ2-7	ASSLEASDSYEQY
TRBV28	15	TRBD1	TRBJ1-2	ASSFPQGVGGHYGYT
TRBV7-3	13	-	TRBJ1-5	ASSLTGGEGQPQH
TRBV7-9	13	TRBD1	TRBJ2-1	ASSTQGERLNEQF
TRBV2	14	TRBD1	TRBJ1-2	ASRTNRGAGVYGYT
TRBV14	12	-	TRBJ1-2	ASSQDHSNYGYT
TRBV5-1	11	-	TRBJ1-2	ASSIRGGGGYT
TRBV10-1	14	TRBD2	TRBJ2-5	ASSGAVAGAEETQY
TRBV29-1	11	-	TRBJ1-2	SAVMGRGYGYT
TRBV7-3	13	TRBD2	TRBJ2-1	ASSLQGGAYNEQF
TRBV27	10	TRBD1	TRBJ1-5	ASSLTGQGMH
TRBV7-2	9	-	TRBJ1-1	ASSASTEAF
TRBV4-2	13	TRBD1	TRBJ1-3	ASSQDGMGTATIY
TRBV2	11	-	TRBJ2-5	ASSPEQGGTQY
TRBV10-1	12	-	TRBJ2-2	ASRLTTNTGELF
TRBV4-2	12	TRBD1	TRBJ1-2	ASSPSTGLYGYT
TRBV5-1	12	-	TRBJ1-2	ASSLGRGDYGYT
TRBV5-1	13	-	TRBJ1-4	ASSLRGDRREKLF